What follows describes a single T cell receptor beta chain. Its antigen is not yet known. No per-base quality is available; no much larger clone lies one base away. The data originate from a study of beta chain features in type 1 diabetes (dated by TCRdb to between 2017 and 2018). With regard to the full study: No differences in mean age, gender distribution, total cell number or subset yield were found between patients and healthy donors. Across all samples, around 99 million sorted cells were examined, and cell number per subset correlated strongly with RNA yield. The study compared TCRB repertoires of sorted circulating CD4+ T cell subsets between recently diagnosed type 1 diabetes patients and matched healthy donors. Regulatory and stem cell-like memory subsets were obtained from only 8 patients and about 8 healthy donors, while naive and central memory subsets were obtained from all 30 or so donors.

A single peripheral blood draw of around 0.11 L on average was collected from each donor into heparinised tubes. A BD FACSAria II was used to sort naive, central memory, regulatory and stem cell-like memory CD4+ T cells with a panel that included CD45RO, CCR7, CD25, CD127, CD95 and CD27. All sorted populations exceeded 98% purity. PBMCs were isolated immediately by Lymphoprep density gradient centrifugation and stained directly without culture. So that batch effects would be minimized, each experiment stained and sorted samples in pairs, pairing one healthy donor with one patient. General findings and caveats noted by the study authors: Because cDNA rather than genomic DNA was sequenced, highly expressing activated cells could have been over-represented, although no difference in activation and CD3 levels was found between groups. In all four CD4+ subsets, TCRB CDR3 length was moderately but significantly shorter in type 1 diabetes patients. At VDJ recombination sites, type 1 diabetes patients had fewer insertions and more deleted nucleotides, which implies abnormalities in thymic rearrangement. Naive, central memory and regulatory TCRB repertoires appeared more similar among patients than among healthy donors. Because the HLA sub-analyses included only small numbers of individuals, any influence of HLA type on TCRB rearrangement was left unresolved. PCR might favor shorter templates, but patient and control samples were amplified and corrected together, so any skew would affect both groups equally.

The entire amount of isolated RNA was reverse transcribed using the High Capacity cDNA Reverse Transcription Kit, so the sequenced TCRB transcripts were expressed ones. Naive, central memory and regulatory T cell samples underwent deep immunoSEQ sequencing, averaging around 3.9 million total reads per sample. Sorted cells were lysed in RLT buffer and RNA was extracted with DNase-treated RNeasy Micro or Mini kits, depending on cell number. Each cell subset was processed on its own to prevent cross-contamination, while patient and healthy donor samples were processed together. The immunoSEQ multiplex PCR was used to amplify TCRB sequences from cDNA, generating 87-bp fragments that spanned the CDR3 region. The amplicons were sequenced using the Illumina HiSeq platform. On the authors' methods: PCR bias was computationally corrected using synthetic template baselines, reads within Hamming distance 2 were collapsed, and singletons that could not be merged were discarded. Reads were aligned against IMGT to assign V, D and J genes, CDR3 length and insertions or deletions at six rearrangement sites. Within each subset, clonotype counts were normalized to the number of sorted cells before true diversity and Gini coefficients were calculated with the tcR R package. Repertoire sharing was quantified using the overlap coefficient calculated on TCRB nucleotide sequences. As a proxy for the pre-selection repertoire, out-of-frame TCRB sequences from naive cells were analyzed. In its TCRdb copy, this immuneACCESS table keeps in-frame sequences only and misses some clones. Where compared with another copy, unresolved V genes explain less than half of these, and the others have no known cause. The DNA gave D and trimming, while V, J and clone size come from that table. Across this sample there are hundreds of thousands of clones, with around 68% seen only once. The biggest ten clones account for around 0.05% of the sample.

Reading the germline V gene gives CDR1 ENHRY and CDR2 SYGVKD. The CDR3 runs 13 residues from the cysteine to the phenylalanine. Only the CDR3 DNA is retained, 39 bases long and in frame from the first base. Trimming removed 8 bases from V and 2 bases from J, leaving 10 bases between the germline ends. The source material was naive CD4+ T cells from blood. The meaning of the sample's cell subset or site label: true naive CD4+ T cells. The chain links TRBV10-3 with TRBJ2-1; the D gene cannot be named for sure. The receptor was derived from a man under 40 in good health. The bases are TGTGCCATCTGTCAGTCCACCTACAATGAGCAGTTCTTC. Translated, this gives CAICQSTYNEQFF.